This is a list of T cell receptor beta chains from one sample in a study of T cells in localized non-small cell lung cancer. TCRdb's table, derived via immunoSEQ multiplex PCR, lists solely in-frame clones and lacks some. Among some 51,000 clones listed, roughly 85% were seen once. Sequencing used peripheral blood, obtained before any cancer treatment. The origin of the receptors is a woman aged 40 to 75 with stage I lung adenocarcinoma. Both conserved end residues are part of each CDR3. The order of the fields is J gene, CDR3 length, D gene, V gene, CDR3 DNA, CDR3 protein. A D gene is named only where the DNA matches it firmly.

TRBJ1-2,12,.,TRBV2,TGTGCCAGCAGTGAACTTCGGGGGGGGTACACCTTC,CASSELRGGYTF
TRBJ1-2,14,.,TRBV5-1,TGCGCCAGCAGCCGTGTTGGACAGTCCTATGGCTACACCTTC,CASSRVGQSYGYTF
TRBJ2-1,14,.,TRBV27,TGTGCCAGCAGGGGGTCAGGGCCCCCTGGTGAGCAGTTCTTC,CASRGSGPPGEQFF
TRBJ1-2,13,.,TRBV5-5,TGTGCCAGCAGCTTGGGGACAAATAATGGCTACACCTTC,CASSLGTNNGYTF
TRBJ1-2,14,.,TRBV30,TGTGCCTGGAGTGTACGGCTAGGGATCTATGGCTACACCTTC,CAWSVRLGIYGYTF
TRBJ1-2,15,.,TRBV5-1,TGCGCCAGCAGCCCTGGCTCGATTCGGACTGATGGCTACACCTTC,CASSPGSIRTDGYTF
TRBJ1-5,14,.,TRBV19,TGTGCCAGTAGTAGTAGCGGTAGCAATCAGCCCCAGCATTTT,CASSSSGSNQPQHF
TRBJ1-2,14,TRBD1,TRBV19,TGTGCCAGTAGTCAGGGACAGGGATACTATGGCTACACCTTC,CASSQGQGYYGYTF
TRBJ1-2,17,TRBD1,TRBV19,TGTGCCAGTAGTATAGAAGCAGGGGGGAAGACTAACTATGGCTACACCTTC,CASSIEAGGKTNYGYTF
TRBJ1-3,13,.,TRBV2,TGTGCCAGCACCTATCTTGCTCGAAACACCATATATTTT,CASTYLARNTIYF
TRBJ2-3,14,.,TRBV7-2,TGTGCCAGCAGCCCGGGGACGGCGAGTGGTACGCAGTATTTT,CASSPGTASGTQYF
TRBJ1-4,13,TRBD1,TRBV6-6,TGTGCCAGCAGACTGGACAGGGCTGCGGAACTGTTTTTT,CASRLDRAAELFF